The TCR beta chain described here comes from a study of HIV-infected patients and healthy controls. TCRdb passed the 5' RACE reads through MiXCR, listing each CDR3 protein once. Of 65,000 to 70,000 distinct CDR3 sequences in the sample, 16% were seen once. This clonotype was seen at least ten times. The CDR3 loop spans 18 amino acids. Trimming took off 3 bases at V and 1 base at J, with 20 bases between the two ends. The specimen sequenced was CD4+ T cells from blood. The clonotype comes from a human donor in good health. This sequence joins TRBV12-3 or TRBV12-4 and TRBJ2-3; tentatively, D is TRBD2 (6 bases). CDR3 sequence (DNA): TGTGCCAGCAGTTTCGGAAAGCAGGGAGGTTTTGGCACAGATACGCAGTATTTT. This codes for CASSFGKQGGFGTDTQYF.